This T cell receptor beta chain came from a study of shared clonotypes between healthy human individuals. The CDR3 is made up of 14 amino acids. Germline V gene lookup returns CDR1 MNHEY and CDR2 SVGAGI. V was clipped by 3 bases and J by 1 base, with 10 bases between them. Sequencing used immunoSEQ multiplex PCR; TCRdb keeps in-frame clones, though not all of them. The repertoire holds about 1.1 million clones, with approximately 78% as singletons. The chain uses TRBV6-5 and TRBJ2-7, with a possible D match to TRBD1 (5 bases). This TCR derives from a man aged 18 to 29 in good health. Some clones in this sample may be carry-over from other donors' samples. Sequenced input: memory CD4+ T cells from PBMCs. The subset is: CD45RA-negative fraction. CDR3 protein: CASSYRDRSYEQYF. Written as DNA, the CDR3 is TGTGCCAGCAGTTATCGCGACAGATCCTACGAGCAGTACTTC.